Below are 5 T cell receptor beta chains sequenced from a single sample in a study of blood T cell repertoires in COVID-19. Profiled with immunoSEQ multiplex PCR; TCRdb holds only in-frame clones, not every one. The profile covers under 200,000 clones, with 85% to 90% appearing a single time and about 0.81% taken by the ten largest. The sequencing input was peripheral blood. These receptors were taken from a woman in her 70s with acute or convalescent COVID-19.

This rearrangement joins TRBV19 to TRBJ2-1; weak D call: TRBD1 (5 bases). Germline V gene sequence: CDR1 LNHDA, CDR2 SQIVND (reference sequence). The CDR3 consists of 15 residues. The V gene lost 6 bases and the J gene lost 5 bases, with 17 bases spanning the gap. The CDR3 nucleotides read TGTGCCAGTAGGGGGATACAGGCCACTCACAATGAGCAGTTCTTC. Translated: CASRGIQATHNEQFF. The variable domain in full, completed from reference TRBV19 and TRBJ2-1, reads DGGITQSPKYLFRKEGQNVTLSCEQNLNHDAMYWYRQDPGQGLRLIYYSQIVNDFQKGDIAEGYSVSREKKESFPLTVTSAQKNPTAFYLCASRGIQATHNEQFFGPGTRLTVL.

The DNA of the CDR3 is TGTGCCAGCAGCATGACGGGACAGGGGGGAGGAAACATTCAGTACTTC. Amino acids: CASSMTGQGGGNIQYF. The V call is TRBV9, the J call TRBJ2-4, with TRBD1 identical over 11 bases. In germline, CDR1 is SGDLS, CDR2 YYNGEE. CDR3 length: 16 amino acids. The ends lost 4 bases at V and 6 bases at J; junction bases unmatched: 9.

The chain combines TRBV19 with TRBJ2-1; 7 bases are shared with TRBD2. Germline lookup yields CDR1 LNHDA and CDR2 SQIVND (reference sequence). V trimming: 1 base; J trimming: 7 bases; junction bases outside the gene matches: 4. CDR3 size: 14 residues. The CDR3, as DNA: TGTGCCAGTAGTATAGTGCGAGCGGGAAATGAGCAGTTCTTC. It codes for CASSIVRAGNEQFF.

The chain recombines TRBV5-1 with TRBJ2-5; 10 nucleotides align to TRBD2. Germline-derived CDR1 and CDR2 are SGHRS and YFSETQ. J gave up 5 bases and V 3 bases, and 13 bases lay outside the gene matches. The CDR3 is 17 amino acids. The CDR3 DNA is TGCGCCAGCAGCTCCCGGACTAGCGGAAACCCCAGGGAGACCCAGTACTTC. Translated: CASSSRTSGNPRETQYF.

This clone came up once. The V call is TRBV5-1, the J call TRBJ1-6; TRBD1 might be the D (6 bases). The CDR3 length is 15 residues. Germline CDR1 SGHRS, CDR2 YFSETQ. V was trimmed by 0 bases and J by 9 bases, leaving 13 bases between them. The CDR3: CASSLEQGRASPLHF. CDR3 DNA sequence: TGCGCCAGCAGCTTGGAGCAGGGGAGGGCTTCACCCCTCCACTTT. The complete variable domain, with remaining parts taken from reference TRBV5-1 and TRBJ1-6, reads KAGVTQTPRYLIKTRGQQVTLSCSPISGHRSVSWYQQTPGQGLQFLFEYFSETQRNKGNFPGRFSGRQFSNSRSEMNVSTLELGDSALYLCASSLEQGRASPLHFGNGTRLTVT.